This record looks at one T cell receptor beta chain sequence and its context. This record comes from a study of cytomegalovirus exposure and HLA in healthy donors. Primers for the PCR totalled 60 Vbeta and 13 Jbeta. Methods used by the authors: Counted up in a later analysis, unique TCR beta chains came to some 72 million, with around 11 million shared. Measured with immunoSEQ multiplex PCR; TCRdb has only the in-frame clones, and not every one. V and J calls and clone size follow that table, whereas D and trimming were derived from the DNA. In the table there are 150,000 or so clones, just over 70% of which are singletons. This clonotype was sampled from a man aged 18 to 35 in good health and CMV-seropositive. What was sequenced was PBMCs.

The CDR3 is CASSESAGGQETQYF. The DNA of the CDR3 is TGTGCCAGCAGTGAGTCAGCGGGGGGCCAAGAGACCCAGTACTTC. The chain has TRBV2 and TRBJ2-5; 9 bases match TRBD2. The V gene end was trimmed by 3 bases and the J gene end by 1 base; junction bases not matched to a gene: 3. This CDR3 spans 15 amino acids. The germline V gene encodes CDR1 SNHLY and CDR2 FYNNEI.